A selection of T cell receptor beta chains follows, all from one sample in a study of blood T cell repertoires in COVID-19. Libraries were prepared by immunoSEQ multiplex PCR; TCRdb keeps only in-frame clonotypes and omits some of them. The sample records hundreds of thousands of clones, approximately 80% being singletons. Sequenced: PBMCs or T cells enriched from blood (not recorded which). These receptors were collected from a woman in her sixties or seventies who had recovered from COVID-19. Each CDR3 is given with its conserved first and last residue. A D gene is named only where the DNA matches it firmly. Only part of the rows carry a size: once, few, many, or a class if the clone is expanded.

D gene	V gene	J gene	clone size	CDR3 protein	CDR3 DNA
.	TRBV6-1	TRBJ2-7	.	CASSDIRVEQYF	TGTGCCAGCAGTGATATACGGGTCGAGCAGTACTTC
TRBD1	TRBV19	TRBJ1-5	.	CASSIWGSGQGGYQPQHF	TGTGCCAGTAGTATCTGGGGTTCGGGACAGGGGGGATATCAGCCCCAGCATTTT
.	TRBV2	TRBJ1-1	.	CASSTPLREAFF	TGTGCCAGCAGTACCCCCTTGAGGGAAGCTTTCTTT
.	TRBV25-1	TRBJ1-5	.	CASSGVGGNQPQHF	TGTGCCAGCAGTGGGGTGGGGGGTAATCAGCCCCAGCATTTT
TRBD2	TRBV5-5	TRBJ2-1	.	CASSLEGDYYNEQFF	TGTGCCAGCAGCTTGGAAGGGGACTACTACAATGAGCAGTTCTTC
TRBD2	TRBV11-1	TRBJ2-1	.	CASSLELAGQYNEQFF	TGTGCCAGCAGCTTAGAATTAGCGGGACAATACAATGAGCAGTTCTTC
.	TRBV5-1	TRBJ2-6	.	CASSLAGQSGANVLTF	TGCGCCAGCAGCTTGGCCGGACAGTCTGGGGCCAACGTCCTGACTTTC
TRBD1	TRBV19	TRBJ2-2	.	CASSIGTGKTGELFF	TGTGCCAGTAGTATCGGGACAGGGAAAACCGGGGAGCTGTTTTTT
.	TRBV6-6	TRBJ1-1	.	CASRRGTEAFF	TGTGCCAGCAGGCGGGGTACTGAAGCTTTCTTT
TRBD2	TRBV4-2	TRBJ2-1	.	CASSPWTSGPNEQFF	TGTGCCAGCAGCCCGTGGACTAGCGGCCCCAATGAGCAGTTCTTC
.	TRBV14	TRBJ1-2	few	CASSQGQAYGYTF	TGTGCCAGCAGCCAAGGACAGGCCTATGGCTACACCTTC
.	TRBV6-5	TRBJ1-2	.	CASSNTNYGYTF	TGTGCCAGCAGTAACACAAACTATGGCTACACCTTC
.	TRBV7-3	TRBJ2-1	.	CASSLNGGSYNEQFF	TGTGCCAGCAGCTTAAACGGAGGCTCCTACAATGAGCAGTTCTTC
TRBD1	TRBV7-9	TRBJ2-5	.	CASSPDRGLKETQYF	TGTGCCAGCAGCCCGGACAGGGGGTTGAAAGAGACCCAGTACTTC
.	TRBV19	TRBJ2-5	once	CASSIGLAQETQYF	TGTGCCAGTAGTATAGGCCTAGCGCAAGAGACCCAGTACTTC
TRBD2	TRBV5-8	TRBJ2-1	.	CASSLTGGLAGNEQFF	TGTGCCAGCAGCTTGACAGGGGGACTAGCGGGGAATGAGCAGTTCTTC
.	TRBV14	TRBJ2-7	.	CASSQNLGTTGLRQYF	TGTGCCAGCAGCCAAAATCTCGGGACAACAGGCCTGAGGCAGTACTTC
TRBD1	TRBV19	TRBJ1-3	few	CASTATGERGGNTIYF	TGTGCCAGTACCGCTACAGGGGAACGTGGTGGAAACACCATATATTTT
.	TRBV9	TRBJ2-2	once	CASSVVGGGTGELFF	TGTGCCAGCAGCGTAGTGGGGGGAGGCACCGGGGAGCTGTTTTTT
.	TRBV27	TRBJ1-6	.	CASTSPTGRNSPLHF	TGTGCCAGCACCTCCCCGACAGGCCGTAATTCACCCCTCCACTTT
.	TRBV6-5	TRBJ1-2	.	CASSGPGQDFILAF	TGTGCCAGCTCCGGTCCGGGACAAGACTTCATTTTAGCCTTC
TRBD2	TRBV4-1	TRBJ2-2	.	CASSQQLAGAGELFF	TGCGCCAGCAGCCAACAACTAGCGGGAGCCGGGGAGCTGTTTTTT
.	TRBV2	TRBJ1-2	.	CASSERTVRYGYTF	TGTGCCAGCAGTGAGAGGACAGTACGCTATGGCTACACCTTC
.	TRBV5-1	TRBJ1-3	.	CASSLGQSGNTIYF	TGCGCCAGCAGCTTGGGACAGTCTGGAAACACCATATATTTT
.	TRBV4-1	TRBJ1-3	few	CASSPGRRGRSGNTIYF	TGCGCCAGCAGCCCAGGCCGCAGGGGAAGGTCTGGAAACACCATATATTTT
.	TRBV19	TRBJ1-3	.	CASSIPRASGNTIYF	TGTGCCAGTAGTATTCCCAGGGCCTCTGGAAACACCATATATTTT
.	TRBV18	TRBJ2-1	.	CASSPRTGINEQFF	TGTGCCAGCTCACCACGGACGGGGATCAATGAGCAGTTCTTC
TRBD1	TRBV5-1	TRBJ1-2	once	CASSGQGQGAHYGYTF	TGCGCCAGCAGCGGGCAGGGACAGGGGGCACACTATGGCTACACCTTC
.	TRBV5-1	TRBJ2-2	.	CASSLGERTGELFF	TGCGCCAGCAGCTTGGGAGAAAGAACCGGGGAGCTGTTTTTT
TRBD2	TRBV2	TRBJ2-7	.	CASSELAGVRIEQYF	TGTGCCAGCAGTGAACTGGCGGGAGTACGTATCGAGCAGTACTTC
.	TRBV10-3	TRBJ1-3	.	CAISGDSLTGSLGNTIYF	TGTGCCATCAGCGGAGATTCCCTCACAGGGTCCTTGGGAAACACCATATATTTT
.	TRBV6-2/TRBV6-3	TRBJ1-3	once	CASSPPTVTGNTIYF	TGTGCCAGCAGCCCCCCGACAGTCACTGGAAACACCATATATTTT
TRBD1	TRBV18	TRBJ1-1	.	CASSPDGTVNVPEAFF	TGTGCCAGCTCACCTGACGGGACAGTAAATGTCCCTGAAGCTTTCTTT
TRBD2	TRBV7-2	TRBJ2-1	.	CASSLPLSGVNEQFF	TGTGCCAGCAGCTTACCTCTTAGCGGGGTAAATGAGCAGTTCTTC
.	TRBV27	TRBJ1-5	.	CASSFDSYSNQPQHF	TGTGCCAGCAGTTTCGACAGTTATAGCAATCAGCCCCAGCATTTT
TRBD1	TRBV5-6	TRBJ1-3	.	CASSRQGAGNTIYF	TGTGCCAGCAGCAGACAGGGGGCTGGAAACACCATATATTTT
.	TRBV10-2	TRBJ1-3	.	CASSTGDGNTIYF	TGCGCCAGCAGTACGGGGGATGGAAACACCATATATTTT
TRBD1	TRBV19	TRBJ2-7	.	CASHDRASYEQYF	TGTGCCAGTCATGACAGGGCCTCCTACGAGCAGTACTTC
.	TRBV19	TRBJ2-2	.	CASTYRRDTGELFF	TGTGCCAGTACCTATCGCAGGGACACCGGGGAGCTGTTTTTT
.	TRBV2	TRBJ1-4	.	CASGWQGTNEKLFF	TGTGCCAGCGGGTGGCAGGGGACTAATGAAAAACTGTTTTTT
.	TRBV6-5	TRBJ1-1	.	CASSYAPGQSEAFF	TGTGCCAGCAGTTACGCTCCGGGACAATCTGAAGCTTTCTTT
.	TRBV2	TRBJ1-5	.	CASSPQGNPNQPQHF	TGTGCCAGCAGCCCTCAGGGAAATCCCAATCAGCCCCAGCATTTT
.	TRBV20-1	TRBJ1-5	.	CSASNSGPGGNQPQHF	TGCAGTGCTAGTAATTCGGGTCCCGGGGGCAATCAGCCCCAGCATTTT